Presented here are 10 T cell receptor beta chains from one specimen sequenced in a study of blood T cell repertoires in COVID-19. Assay used: immunoSEQ multiplex PCR; TCRdb lists only in-frame clones, some missing. The data contain some 320,000 clones, less than 85% of them seen just once; the ten biggest clones take up under 2%. The specimen was PBMCs or T cells enriched from blood (not recorded which). These TCRs come from a woman aged 25 to 39 who had been exposed to COVID-19.

The J gene is TRBJ1-5, the V gene TRBV11-2; 7 bases fit TRBD1. The CDR3 is 15 amino acids. CDR1 and CDR2 (germline): SGHAT, FQNNGV. Unmatched junction bases numbered 3, after V lost 0 bases and J lost 4 bases. The CDR3 bases are TGTGCCAGCAGCTTAGATATGACAGGGAATCAGCCCCAGCATTTT. Translated: CASSLDMTGNQPQHF.

This clone showed up just once. This chain connects TRBV7-2 to TRBJ2-3, with D maybe TRBD2 (6 bases). Trimming took off 3 bases at V and 3 bases at J, with 10 bases between the two ends. Germline V gene data show CDR1 as SGHTA and CDR2 as FQGNSA. The CDR3 runs to 14 residues. In nucleotides, the CDR3 is TGTGCCAGCAGCTTGGGGGGAACGACAGATACGCAGTATTTT. It encodes CASSLGGTTDTQYF.

The V and J genes are TRBV12-3 or TRBV12-4 and TRBJ1-5, with a possible D match to TRBD1 (6 bases). The CDR3 spans 12 residues. V dropped 5 bases and J dropped 6 bases, with 8 bases sitting between them. The CDR3 DNA sequence: TGTGCCAGCAGTACAGGGTCTCAGCCCCAGCATTTT. It is translated as CASSTGSQPQHF.

The V gene is TRBV28, the J gene TRBJ1-2; 9 bases are a match to TRBD1. Trimming at V came to 6 bases and at J to 4 bases, leaving 9 bases not matched to a gene. This CDR3 has 15 amino acids. The germline V gene encodes CDR1 MDHEN and CDR2 SYDVKM. The CDR3 DNA follows: TGTGCCAGCAGCTCTGGGACAGGGCCCTCCTATGGCTACACCTTC. Its translation is CASSSGTGPSYGYTF.

A single count supports this clone. This specimen includes other DNA sequences encoding the same CDR3. V gene TRBV25-1 combines with J gene TRBJ2-2; D might be TRBD2 (5 bases). V lost 6 bases, J lost 5 bases, and 10 bases lay in between. The germline V gene has CDR1 MGHDK and CDR2 SYGVNS. The CDR3 sequence is 13 residues long. The CDR3 sequence: CASRPSGTGELFF. CDR3 nucleotide sequence: TGTGCCAGCAGGCCCTCGGGAACCGGGGAGCTGTTTTTT.

The rearrangement joins TRBV28 to TRBJ1-5, with TRBD1 as a possible D gene (5 bases). Per germline, CDR1 MDHEN and CDR2 SYDVKM. This CDR3 spans 15 amino acids. V lost 5 bases and J 8 bases, leaving 19 bases between the germline ends. CDR3 DNA: TGTGCCAGCAGTCCCCGAGGCGGGGGGAAGGAGCCCCAGCATTTT. This codes for CASSPRGGGKEPQHF.

This clone was found a few times. The chain carries TRBV7-9 and TRBJ1-2; D gene ambiguous. Germline loops: CDR1 SEHNR, CDR2 FQNEAQ (reference sequence). The germline V and J ends were trimmed by 1 base and 8 bases, with 14 bases remaining between them. The CDR3 contains 14 residues. Here the CDR3 DNA reads TGTGCCAGCAGCTTAGGGAACGGAGGACGGGGCTACACCTTC. This gives the protein CASSLGNGGRGYTF.

The chain uses TRBV4-1 and TRBJ1-5; 8 bases line up with TRBD1. Germline loops: CDR1 MGHRA, CDR2 YSYEKL. Losses at the gene ends were 4 bases for V and 7 bases for J; bases not matched to a gene: 6. The CDR3 spans 14 residues. The CDR3: CASSPQGAGQPQHF. The CDR3 coding sequence is TGCGCCAGCAGCCCTCAGGGGGCTGGGCAGCCCCAGCATTTT.

J is TRBJ2-2 and V is TRBV15; 10 nucleotides align to TRBD2. Looked up from germline, CDR1 is LNHNV and CDR2 is YYDKDF (reference sequence). The V segment lost 1 base and the J segment 4 bases; nucleotides outside the gene matches: 12. There are 19 residues in the CDR3. CDR3 amino acids: CATSRVRASGGYGTGELFF. The CDR3 DNA sequence: TGTGCCACCAGCAGAGTAAGGGCTAGCGGGGGATACGGCACCGGGGAGCTGTTTTTT.

CDR3 protein: CASSISVGWGYTF. The CDR3 nucleotides read TGTGCCAGCAGTATCTCGGTCGGGTGGGGCTACACCTTC. The genes are TRBV27 and TRBJ1-2; no clear D. The germline V gene has CDR1 MNHEY and CDR2 SMNVEV (reference sequence). The CDR3 has 13 amino acids. Trimming cost V 5 bases and J 8 bases, with 15 bases left between them.